These T cell receptor beta chains were read from a single sample in a study of CD8 T cells in Susac syndrome. Using its own MiXCR run on the immunoSEQ multiplex PCR reads, TCRdb lists one record per CDR3 protein. The sample has approximately 150,000 distinct CDR3 sequences, less than 95% seen once; the top ten hold over 0.07%. Sample: CD4+ T cells from PBMCs. The receptors here all came from a human donor in good health. The CDR3 runs from the conserved cysteine through the conserved F or W. A D gene is named only where the DNA matches it firmly. Clone size is stated in some rows and not others, as once, few, many or a class when expanded.

clone size: -; D gene: TRBD2; J gene: TRBJ2-7; V gene: TRBV19; CDR3 DNA: TGTGCCAGTAGCGAACGTACTAGCGGGAGGAGCGAGCAGTACTTC; CDR3 protein: CASSERTSGRSEQYF
clone size: -; D gene: TRBD1; J gene: TRBJ1-5; V gene: TRBV3-1; CDR3 DNA: TGTGCCAGCAGCCGAGGACAGGGACAGGCTCAGCCCCAGCATTTT; CDR3 protein: CASSRGQGQAQPQHF
clone size: -; D gene: -; J gene: TRBJ2-3; V gene: TRBV7-9; CDR3 DNA: TGTGCCAGCAGCTTGTCTAGCGTCACAGATACGCAGTATTTT; CDR3 protein: CASSLSSVTDTQYF
clone size: -; D gene: TRBD2; J gene: TRBJ2-1; V gene: TRBV28; CDR3 DNA: TGTGCCACCCCGGGGGGGGAGGGCCTGAATGAGCAGTTCTTC; CDR3 protein: CATPGGEGLNEQFF
clone size: -; D gene: TRBD1; J gene: TRBJ1-5; V gene: TRBV4-1; CDR3 DNA: TGCGCCAGCAGCCAGCCCCGGGACAGAATCAGAACCCAGCATTTT; CDR3 protein: CASSQPRDRIRTQHF
clone size: -; D gene: TRBD1; J gene: TRBJ2-5; V gene: TRBV19; CDR3 DNA: TGTGCCAGTAGTCTCGCCCGGACAGGGGAAGAGACCCAGTACTTC; CDR3 protein: CASSLARTGEETQYF
clone size: -; D gene: -; J gene: TRBJ2-7; V gene: TRBV30; CDR3 DNA: TGTGCCTGGAGTTCGTCTGGGACCGCCTACGAGCAGTACTTC; CDR3 protein: CAWSSSGTAYEQYF
clone size: -; D gene: TRBD1; J gene: TRBJ1-5; V gene: TRBV30; CDR3 DNA: TGTGCCTGGGGACAGGGCAGCAATCAGCCCCAGCATTTT; CDR3 protein: CAWGQGSNQPQHF
clone size: -; D gene: -; J gene: TRBJ2-1; V gene: TRBV20-1; CDR3 DNA: TGCAGTGCTAGGTTCGAGGGGAGGTGGAATGAGCAGTTCTTC; CDR3 protein: CSARFEGRWNEQFF
clone size: -; D gene: -; J gene: TRBJ1-5; V gene: TRBV7-9; CDR3 DNA: TGTGCCAGCAGCTCGACACGGGACAATCAGCCCCAGCATTTT; CDR3 protein: CASSSTRDNQPQHF
clone size: -; D gene: TRBD2; J gene: TRBJ2-5; V gene: TRBV5-4; CDR3 DNA: TGTGCCAGCAGGCCGGGACTAGCGGAACAAGAGACCCAGTACTTC; CDR3 protein: CASRPGLAEQETQYF
clone size: -; D gene: -; J gene: TRBJ2-5; V gene: TRBV30; CDR3 DNA: TGTGCCTGGAGTGTACAGTTCCAAGAGACCCAGTACTTC; CDR3 protein: CAWSVQFQETQYF
clone size: -; D gene: TRBD1; J gene: TRBJ1-2; V gene: TRBV2; CDR3 DNA: TGTGCCAGCAGTGACAGGGGGGGGAACTATGGCTACACCTTC; CDR3 protein: CASSDRGGNYGYTF
clone size: -; D gene: TRBD1; J gene: TRBJ1-2; V gene: TRBV20-1; CDR3 DNA: TGCAGTGCTCCCAGGGGGACACTCACTAACTATGGCTACACCTTC; CDR3 protein: CSAPRGTLTNYGYTF
clone size: -; D gene: TRBD1; J gene: TRBJ1-1; V gene: TRBV6-2/TRBV6-3; CDR3 DNA: TGTGCCAGCAGTTACTCCTCCGGGACAGGAAACACTGAAGCTTTCTTT; CDR3 protein: CASSYSSGTGNTEAFF
clone size: -; D gene: -; J gene: TRBJ2-2; V gene: TRBV9; CDR3 DNA: TGTGCCAGCAGCGTATCGGTAGCGGTTAACGGGGAGCTGTTTTTT; CDR3 protein: CASSVSVAVNGELFF
clone size: -; D gene: -; J gene: TRBJ2-5; V gene: TRBV2; CDR3 DNA: TGTGCCAGCAGTGGGGCAGAGACCCAGTACTTC; CDR3 protein: CASSGAETQYF
clone size: -; D gene: TRBD1; J gene: TRBJ2-1; V gene: TRBV4-1; CDR3 DNA: TGCGCCAGCAGCCAGACAGGGGGCTGGAGCGATGAGCAGTTCTTC; CDR3 protein: CASSQTGGWSDEQFF
clone size: -; D gene: -; J gene: TRBJ1-2; V gene: TRBV28; CDR3 DNA: TGTGCCAGCAGTTCCCTGCGAGTAGCTAACTATGGCTACACCTTC; CDR3 protein: CASSSLRVANYGYTF
clone size: -; D gene: -; J gene: TRBJ1-2; V gene: TRBV30; CDR3 DNA: TGTGCCTCCAGGGTTTATGGCTACACCTTC; CDR3 protein: CASRVYGYTF
clone size: -; D gene: -; J gene: TRBJ2-7; V gene: TRBV10-3; CDR3 DNA: TGTGCCATCAGCGCTGGGGCAGTTGCAGGCTACGAGCAGTACTTC; CDR3 protein: CAISAGAVAGYEQYF
clone size: -; D gene: -; J gene: TRBJ2-7; V gene: TRBV30; CDR3 DNA: TGTGCCTGGAGTAAGGGAAACTACGAGCAGTACTTC; CDR3 protein: CAWSKGNYEQYF
clone size: -; D gene: -; J gene: TRBJ1-2; V gene: TRBV7-9; CDR3 DNA: TGTGCCAGCAGCTTATCTCGACGCGGCTACACCTTC; CDR3 protein: CASSLSRRGYTF
clone size: -; D gene: -; J gene: TRBJ2-3; V gene: TRBV18; CDR3 DNA: TGTGCCAGCTCACCACAAAAGACAGATACGCAGTATTTT; CDR3 protein: CASSPQKTDTQYF
clone size: -; D gene: TRBD2; J gene: TRBJ2-5; V gene: TRBV27; CDR3 DNA: TGTGCCAGCAGTTTTTTAGCGGGAGGAGAAGAGACCCAGTACTTC; CDR3 protein: CASSFLAGGEETQYF
clone size: -; D gene: -; J gene: TRBJ2-2; V gene: TRBV20-1; CDR3 DNA: TGCAGTGCTAGAGGACAGGCAAAACCCGGGGAGCTGTTTTTT; CDR3 protein: CSARGQAKPGELFF
clone size: -; D gene: TRBD1; J gene: TRBJ1-1; V gene: TRBV29-1; CDR3 DNA: TGCAGCGTTGGAGGGACAGGGGGCGCGTACACTGAAGCTTTCTTT; CDR3 protein: CSVGGTGGAYTEAFF
clone size: -; D gene: -; J gene: TRBJ2-7; V gene: TRBV15; CDR3 DNA: TGTGCCACCAGCAGAGAACAGGGTGGCTACGAGCAGTACTTC; CDR3 protein: CATSREQGGYEQYF
clone size: -; D gene: TRBD2; J gene: TRBJ2-4; V gene: TRBV5-1; CDR3 DNA: TGCGCCAGCAGCCGAAAGATGACTGGCGGGAGTTTATTGGCCAAAAACATTCAGTACTTC; CDR3 protein: CASSRKMTGGSLLAKNIQYF
clone size: -; D gene: TRBD2; J gene: TRBJ2-7; V gene: TRBV7-2; CDR3 DNA: TGTGCCAGCAGCACACTAGCGGGAGCCAACGAGCAGTACTTC; CDR3 protein: CASSTLAGANEQYF
clone size: -; D gene: TRBD2; J gene: TRBJ2-5; V gene: TRBV5-4; CDR3 DNA: TGTGCCAGCAGCCAGAAAGGACCCGGGGGGGAGACCCAGTACTTC; CDR3 protein: CASSQKGPGGETQYF
clone size: -; D gene: TRBD2; J gene: TRBJ2-7; V gene: TRBV10-3; CDR3 DNA: TGTGCCATCAGTGCAAGAGGTAATAGCGGGAGTCCCTACGAGCAGTACTTC; CDR3 protein: CAISARGNSGSPYEQYF
clone size: -; D gene: TRBD2; J gene: TRBJ2-1; V gene: TRBV20-1; CDR3 DNA: TGCAGTACACTAGCGGGAGGGCCGAATGAGCAGTTCTTC; CDR3 protein: CSTLAGGPNEQFF
clone size: -; D gene: -; J gene: TRBJ1-1; V gene: TRBV3-1; CDR3 DNA: TGTGCCAGCAGCCAGGAGATGAACACTGAAGCTTTCTTT; CDR3 protein: CASSQEMNTEAFF
clone size: -; D gene: -; J gene: TRBJ1-1; V gene: TRBV28; CDR3 DNA: TGTGCCAGCAGTTTACAGGCTGGGGGGGGCTCTGAAGCTTTCTTT; CDR3 protein: CASSLQAGGGSEAFF
clone size: -; D gene: TRBD1; J gene: TRBJ1-2; V gene: TRBV23-1; CDR3 DNA: TGCGCCAGCAGTCACGGGACAGGGGAAAAGAATGGCTACACCTTC; CDR3 protein: CASSHGTGEKNGYTF
clone size: -; D gene: -; J gene: TRBJ1-1; V gene: TRBV6-1; CDR3 DNA: TGTGCCAGCAGTGAATTCAGGGGAGACACTGAAGCTTTCTTT; CDR3 protein: CASSEFRGDTEAFF
clone size: -; D gene: TRBD2; J gene: TRBJ2-1; V gene: TRBV24-1; CDR3 DNA: TGTGCCACCGCTCCCGGACTAGCCCTCGGCTCCTACAATGAGCAGTTCTTC; CDR3 protein: CATAPGLALGSYNEQFF
clone size: -; D gene: TRBD2; J gene: TRBJ2-7; V gene: TRBV10-3; CDR3 DNA: TGTGCCATCAGTGAAGGGGCGGGGGGCTCCTACGAGCAGTACTTC; CDR3 protein: CAISEGAGGSYEQYF
clone size: -; D gene: TRBD1; J gene: TRBJ2-7; V gene: TRBV19; CDR3 DNA: TGTGCCAGTAGTCCAGGGACAGGGGTGTCCTACGAGCAGTACTTC; CDR3 protein: CASSPGTGVSYEQYF
clone size: -; D gene: TRBD2; J gene: TRBJ2-4; V gene: TRBV5-1; CDR3 DNA: TGCGCCAGCAGCTCAGGACTAGCGGGACCCTCCAACATTCAGTACTTC; CDR3 protein: CASSSGLAGPSNIQYF
clone size: -; D gene: -; J gene: TRBJ1-4; V gene: TRBV4-2; CDR3 DNA: TGTGCCAGCAGCCAAGCAGGTACAACTAATGAAAAACTGTTTTTT; CDR3 protein: CASSQAGTTNEKLFF
clone size: -; D gene: -; J gene: TRBJ2-5; V gene: TRBV9; CDR3 DNA: TGTGCCAGCAGCGTAGGGGGGGCACAAGAGACCCAGTACTTC; CDR3 protein: CASSVGGAQETQYF
clone size: -; D gene: -; J gene: TRBJ1-4; V gene: TRBV9; CDR3 DNA: TGTGCCAGCAGCCGAGGAGGTTCTAATGAAAAACTGTTTTTT; CDR3 protein: CASSRGGSNEKLFF
clone size: -; D gene: TRBD1; J gene: TRBJ1-1; V gene: TRBV6-5; CDR3 DNA: TGTGCCAGCAGTTCCCAGGGGGGTAATGCGAACACTGAAGCTTTCTTT; CDR3 protein: CASSSQGGNANTEAFF
clone size: once; D gene: -; J gene: TRBJ1-1; V gene: TRBV5-1; CDR3 DNA: TGCGCCAGCGGCTTGGGGGGCTTTAACGGAGACACTGAAGCTTTCTTT; CDR3 protein: CASGLGGFNGDTEAFF
clone size: -; D gene: TRBD1; J gene: TRBJ2-3; V gene: TRBV5-1; CDR3 DNA: TGCGCCAGCAGCTCAGGACAGGAGACAGATACGCAGTATTTT; CDR3 protein: CASSSGQETDTQYF
clone size: -; D gene: -; J gene: TRBJ1-5; V gene: TRBV20-1; CDR3 DNA: TGCAGTGCTGACAGAGGAGATCAGCCCCAGCATTTT; CDR3 protein: CSADRGDQPQHF
clone size: -; D gene: TRBD1; J gene: TRBJ1-1; V gene: TRBV4-1; CDR3 DNA: TGCGCCAGCAGCCAAACTCCCGCGGACAGGGGCTACACTGAAGCTTTCTTT; CDR3 protein: CASSQTPADRGYTEAFF
clone size: -; D gene: -; J gene: TRBJ2-7; V gene: TRBV7-8; CDR3 DNA: TGTGCCAGCAGCTTAGCCCTTACCTACGAGCAGTACTTC; CDR3 protein: CASSLALTYEQYF
clone size: few; D gene: -; J gene: TRBJ2-2; V gene: TRBV7-6; CDR3 DNA: TGTGCCAGCAGCCCTACAGGGTCCACCGGGGAGCTGTTTTTT; CDR3 protein: CASSPTGSTGELFF
clone size: -; D gene: -; J gene: TRBJ1-2; V gene: TRBV5-1; CDR3 DNA: TGCGCCAGCAGCCCCGCGGGGGAGGCGGGCTACACCTTC; CDR3 protein: CASSPAGEAGYTF
clone size: once; D gene: TRBD2; J gene: TRBJ2-2; V gene: TRBV20-1; CDR3 DNA: TGCAGTGCTAGGACTAGCGGGGTCGCGGGGGAGCTGTTTTTT; CDR3 protein: CSARTSGVAGELFF